The entry that follows covers one T cell receptor (beta chain) sequence. Germline-derived CDR1 and CDR2 are SQVTM and ANQGSEA. The V end was cut by 7 bases, the J end by 3 bases, with 9 bases between. The CDR3 has 11 amino acids. A second 7 to 11 cycle PCR used barcoded and J-beta primers. TCRdb reanalysed the 5' RACE reads using MiXCR and keeps one entry per CDR3 protein. The table includes 1.5 million to 2 million distinct CDR3 sequences, roughly 27% detected once. These data belong to a study of blood T cells in healthy people across ages. This TCR came from a woman in her thirties in good health. The sample taken for sequencing was blood. This rearrangement joins TRBV29-1 to TRBJ1-1; D is possibly TRBD1 (5 bases). The CDR3 region is CSAGEYTEAFF. The CDR3 region has the DNA TGCAGCGCGGGGGAGTACACTGAAGCTTTCTTT.